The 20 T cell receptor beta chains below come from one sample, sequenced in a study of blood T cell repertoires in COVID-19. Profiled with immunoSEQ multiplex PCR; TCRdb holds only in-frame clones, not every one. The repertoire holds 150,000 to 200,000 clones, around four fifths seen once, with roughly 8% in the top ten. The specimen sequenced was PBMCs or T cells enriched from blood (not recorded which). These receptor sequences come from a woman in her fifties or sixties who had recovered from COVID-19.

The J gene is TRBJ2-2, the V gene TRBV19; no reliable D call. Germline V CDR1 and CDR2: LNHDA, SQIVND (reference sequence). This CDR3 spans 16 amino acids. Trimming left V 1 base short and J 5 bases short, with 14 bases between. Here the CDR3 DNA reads TGTGCCAGTAGTATAGTTAGGAGTTTCTCGACCGGGGAGCTGTTTTTT. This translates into CASSIVRSFSTGELFF.

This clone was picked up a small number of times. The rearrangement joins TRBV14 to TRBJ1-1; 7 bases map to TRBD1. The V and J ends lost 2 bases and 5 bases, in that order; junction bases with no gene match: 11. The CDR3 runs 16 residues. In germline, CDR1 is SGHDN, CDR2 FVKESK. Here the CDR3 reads CASSQRGQGRGTEAFF. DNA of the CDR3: TGTGCCAGCAGCCAAAGGGGGCAGGGGCGGGGAACTGAAGCTTTCTTT. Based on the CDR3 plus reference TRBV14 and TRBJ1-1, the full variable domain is EAGVTQFPSHSVIEKGQTVTLRCDPISGHDNLYWYRRVMGKEIKFLLHFVKESKQDESGMPNNRFLAERTGGTYSTLKVQPAELEDSGVYFCASSQRGQGRGTEAFFGQGTRLTVV.

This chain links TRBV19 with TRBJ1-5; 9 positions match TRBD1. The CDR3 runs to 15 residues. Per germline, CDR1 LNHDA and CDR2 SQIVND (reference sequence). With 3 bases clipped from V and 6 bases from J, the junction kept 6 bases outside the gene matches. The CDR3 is CASSITGGKIQPQHF. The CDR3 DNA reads TGTGCCAGTAGTATCACAGGGGGCAAGATTCAGCCCCAGCATTTT. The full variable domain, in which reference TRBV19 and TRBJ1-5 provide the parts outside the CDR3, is DGGITQSPKYLFRKEGQNVTLSCEQNLNHDAMYWYRQDPGQGLRLIYYSQIVNDFQKGDIAEGYSVSREKKESFPLTVTSAQKNPTAFYLCASSITGGKIQPQHFGDGTRLSIL.

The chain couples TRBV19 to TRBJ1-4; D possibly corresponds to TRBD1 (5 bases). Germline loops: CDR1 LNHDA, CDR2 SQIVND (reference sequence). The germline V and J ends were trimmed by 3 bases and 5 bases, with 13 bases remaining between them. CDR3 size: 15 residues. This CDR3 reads CASSIGDRGNEKLFF. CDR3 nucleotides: TGTGCCAGTAGTATCGGCGATCGGGGGAATGAAAAACTGTTTTTT.

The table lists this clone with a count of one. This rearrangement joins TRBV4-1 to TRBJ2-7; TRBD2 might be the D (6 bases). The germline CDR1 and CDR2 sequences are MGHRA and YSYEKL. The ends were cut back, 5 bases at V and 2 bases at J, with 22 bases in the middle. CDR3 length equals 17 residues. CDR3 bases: TGCGCCAGCAGCTTAAATGCGGGACCAGACTCTCCCTACGAGCAGTACTTC. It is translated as CASSLNAGPDSPYEQYF.

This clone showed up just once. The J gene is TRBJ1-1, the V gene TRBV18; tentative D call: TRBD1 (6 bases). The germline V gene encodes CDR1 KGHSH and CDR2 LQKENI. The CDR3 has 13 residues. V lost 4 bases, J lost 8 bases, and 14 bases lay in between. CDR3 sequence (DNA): TGTGCCAGCTCACTGAACAGGGAGCAGGAAGCTTTCTTT. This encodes CASSLNREQEAFF.

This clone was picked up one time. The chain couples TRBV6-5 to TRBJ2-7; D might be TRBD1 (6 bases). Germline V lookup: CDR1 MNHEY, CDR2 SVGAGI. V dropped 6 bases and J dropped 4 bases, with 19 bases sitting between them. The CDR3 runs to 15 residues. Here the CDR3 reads CASRYDRSPLYEQYF. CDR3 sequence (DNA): TGTGCCAGCAGATACGACAGGTCTCCTTTGTACGAGCAGTACTTC.

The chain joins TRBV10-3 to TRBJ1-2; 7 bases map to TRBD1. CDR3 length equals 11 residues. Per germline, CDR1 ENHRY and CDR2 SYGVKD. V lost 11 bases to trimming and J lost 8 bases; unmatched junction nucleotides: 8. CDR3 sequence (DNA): TGTGCCGTCCAGGGGGTGGGAGGCTACACCTTC. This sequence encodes CAVQGVGGYTF.

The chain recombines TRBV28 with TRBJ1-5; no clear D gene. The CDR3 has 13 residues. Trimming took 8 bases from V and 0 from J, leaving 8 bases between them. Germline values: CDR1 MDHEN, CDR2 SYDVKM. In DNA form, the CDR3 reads TGTGCCAGCCTGGCTTATAGCAATCAGCCCCAGCATTTT. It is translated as CASLAYSNQPQHF.

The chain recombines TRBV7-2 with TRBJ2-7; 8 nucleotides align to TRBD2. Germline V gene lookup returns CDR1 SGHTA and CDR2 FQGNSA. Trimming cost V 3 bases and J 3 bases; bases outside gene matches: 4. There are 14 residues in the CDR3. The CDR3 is CASSLSLAGYEQYF. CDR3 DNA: TGTGCCAGCAGCTTGTCGCTAGCGGGCTACGAGCAGTACTTC.

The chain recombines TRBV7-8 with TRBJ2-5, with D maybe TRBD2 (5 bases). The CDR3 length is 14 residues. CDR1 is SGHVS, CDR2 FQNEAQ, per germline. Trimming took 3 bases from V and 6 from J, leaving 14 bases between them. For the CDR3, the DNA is TGTGCCAGCAGCTTTTCCATAGGCGGGCAGACCCAGTACTTC. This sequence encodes CASSFSIGGQTQYF.

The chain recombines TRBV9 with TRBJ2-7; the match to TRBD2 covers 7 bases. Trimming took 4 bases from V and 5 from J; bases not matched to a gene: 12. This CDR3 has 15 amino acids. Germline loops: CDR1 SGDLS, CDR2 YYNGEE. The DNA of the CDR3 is TGTGCCAGCAGCCCCGAGGGAGGGCATGTAGACGAGCAGTACTTC. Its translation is CASSPEGGHVDEQYF.

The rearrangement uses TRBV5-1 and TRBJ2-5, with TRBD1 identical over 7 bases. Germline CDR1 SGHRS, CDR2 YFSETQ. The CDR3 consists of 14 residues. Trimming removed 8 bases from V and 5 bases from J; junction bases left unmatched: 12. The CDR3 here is CASSLTGSRETQYF. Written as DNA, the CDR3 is TGCGCCAGTTCCCTGACAGGGTCTCGGGAGACCCAGTACTTC.

The CDR3 loop is CASRTGAPFGGYTF. The CDR3 DNA sequence: TGCGCCAGCCGGACAGGGGCCCCGTTTGGGGGCTACACCTTC. This chain links TRBV5-1 with TRBJ1-2; TRBD1 matches at 9 bases. Trimming at V came to 7 bases and at J to 8 bases, leaving 12 bases not matched to a gene. CDR3 length: 14 residues. CDR1 and CDR2 (germline): SGHRS, YFSETQ.

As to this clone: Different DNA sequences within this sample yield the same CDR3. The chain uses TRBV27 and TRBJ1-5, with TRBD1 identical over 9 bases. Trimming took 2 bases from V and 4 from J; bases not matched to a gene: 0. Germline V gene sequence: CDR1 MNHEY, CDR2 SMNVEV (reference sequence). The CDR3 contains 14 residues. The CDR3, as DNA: TGTGCCAGCAGTTTAGGGACAGGGAATCAGCCCCAGCATTTT. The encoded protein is CASSLGTGNQPQHF.

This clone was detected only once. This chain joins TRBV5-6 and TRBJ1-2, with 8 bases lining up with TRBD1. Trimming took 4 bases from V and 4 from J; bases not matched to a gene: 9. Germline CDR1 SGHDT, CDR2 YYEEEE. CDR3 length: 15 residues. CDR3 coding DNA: TGTGCCAGCAGCCCGGGACAGGCGTACGGCTATGGCTACACCTTC. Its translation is CASSPGQAYGYGYTF. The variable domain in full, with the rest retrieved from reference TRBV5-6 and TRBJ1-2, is DAGVTQSPTHLIKTRGQQVTLRCSPKSGHDTVSWYQQALGQGPQFIFQYYEEEERQRGNFPDRFSGHQFPNYSSELNVNALLLGDSALYLCASSPGQAYGYGYTFGSGTRLTVV.

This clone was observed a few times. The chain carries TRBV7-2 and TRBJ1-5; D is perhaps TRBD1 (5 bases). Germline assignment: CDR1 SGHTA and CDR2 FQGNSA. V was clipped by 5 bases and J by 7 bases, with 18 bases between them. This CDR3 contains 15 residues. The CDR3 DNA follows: TGTGCCAGCAGCCGGTACTCGGGGGTAGGGCAGCCCCAGCATTTT. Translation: CASSRYSGVGQPQHF.

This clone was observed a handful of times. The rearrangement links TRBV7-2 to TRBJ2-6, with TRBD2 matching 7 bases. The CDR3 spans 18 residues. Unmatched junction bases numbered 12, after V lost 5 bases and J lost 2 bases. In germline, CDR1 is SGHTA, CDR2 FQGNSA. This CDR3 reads CASSPGFGGRAGANVLTF. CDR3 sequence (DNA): TGTGCCAGCAGCCCGGGGTTTGGCGGGAGAGCTGGGGCCAACGTCCTGACTTTC.

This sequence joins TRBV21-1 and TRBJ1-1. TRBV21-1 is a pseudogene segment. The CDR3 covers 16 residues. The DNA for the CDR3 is TGTGCCAGCAGCAAAGTTGCGGGTCCCGACGACACTGAAGCTTTCTTT. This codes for CASSKVAGPDDTEAFF.

CDR3 sequence (DNA): TGCGCCAGCCGTCGGGGGGCCGCTAGCAATCAGCCCCAGCATTTT. This gives the protein CASRRGAASNQPQHF. The gene calls are TRBV5-1 and TRBJ1-5; D is possibly TRBD1 (6 bases). Germline CDR1 is SGHRS and CDR2 is YFSETQ. Trimming took off 7 bases at V and 0 bases at J, with 14 bases between the two ends. This CDR3 is 15 amino acids long.